This passage covers 17 T cell receptor beta chains from one sample sequenced in a study of cytomegalovirus exposure and HLA in healthy donors. Sequencing was performed with immunoSEQ multiplex PCR; in TCRdb, only in-frame clones are kept and a portion is missing. The sample holds some 69,000 clones, around 96% seen once. What was sequenced was PBMCs. Receptors were obtained from a woman between 18 and 29 years old in good health and CMV-seropositive.

The chain has TRBV12-5 and TRBJ1-1; TRBD1 aligns across 8 bases. Germline-derived CDR1 and CDR2 are LGHNT and FRNRAP. The CDR3 sequence is 13 residues long. V lost 2 bases to trimming and J lost 4 bases; unmatched junction nucleotides: 0. CDR3 nucleotides: TGTGCTAGTGGTTTGACAGGGGGCACTGAAGCTTTCTTT. Translating it yields CASGLTGGTEAFF.

The chain employs TRBV7-2 and TRBJ2-3; no clear D. Trimming took off 5 bases at V and 0 bases at J, with 6 bases between the two ends. The CDR3 spans 13 residues. Germline values: CDR1 SGHTA, CDR2 FQGNSA. DNA for the CDR3: TGTGCCAGCAGCCAAATTAGCACAGATACGCAGTATTTT. Translation gives CASSQISTDTQYF.

This clone was seen just once. CDR3 loop: CASRKPGQGNSNYGYTF. The DNA of the CDR3 is TGTGCCAGCAGGAAACCGGGACAGGGTAATTCTAACTATGGCTACACCTTC. The chain employs TRBV25-1 and TRBJ1-2; 9 nucleotides align to TRBD1. CDR1 and CDR2 from the germline V gene are MGHDK and SYGVNS. This CDR3 is built from 17 residues. J lost 0 bases, V lost 6 bases, and 11 bases had no gene match.

This rearrangement joins TRBV4-2 to TRBJ1-3; no clear D gene. Per germline, CDR1 LGHNA and CDR2 YNFKEQ. Trimming took off 4 bases at V and 6 bases at J, with 13 bases between the two ends. The CDR3 is made up of 14 amino acids. For the CDR3, the DNA is TGTGCCAGCAGCCTAGCCGTTCTGGAAAACACCATATATTTT. This gives the protein CASSLAVLENTIYF.

The V gene is TRBV7-9, the J gene TRBJ2-5; weak D call: TRBD2 (5 bases). The germline V gene encodes CDR1 SEHNR and CDR2 FQNEAQ (reference sequence). The CDR3 consists of 14 residues. The V end lost 6 bases, the J end lost 1 base, and 12 bases lay between the germline ends. The CDR3 spells CASRPRGPQETQYF. The DNA of the CDR3 is TGTGCCAGCAGACCTCGGGGTCCCCAAGAGACCCAGTACTTC.

The V and J genes are TRBV9 and TRBJ2-1; 11 nucleotides align to TRBD2. This CDR3 spans 16 amino acids. Germline-derived CDR1 and CDR2 are SGDLS and YYNGEE. Losses at the gene ends were 0 bases for V and 12 bases for J; bases not matched to a gene: 11. CDR3 residues: CASSVGGLAGGPRQFF. The CDR3 coding sequence is TGTGCCAGCAGCGTAGGGGGTCTAGCGGGAGGCCCCCGGCAGTTCTTC.

The rearrangement uses TRBV27 and TRBJ2-4; D is unresolved. V was cut by 4 bases and J by 1 base, with 11 bases left in between. The CDR3 runs to 15 residues. Germline V gene data show CDR1 as MNHEY and CDR2 as SMNVEV (reference sequence). This chain's CDR3 is CASSSPELAKNIQYF. The CDR3 nucleotides read TGTGCCAGCAGTTCCCCTGAACTCGCCAAAAACATTCAGTACTTC.

The rearrangement uses TRBV7-9 and TRBJ2-1; 14 positions agree with TRBD2. Germline CDR1 is SEHNR and CDR2 is FQNEAQ (reference sequence). V lost 5 bases to trimming and J lost 8 bases; unmatched junction nucleotides: 11. This CDR3 comprises 17 residues. Here the CDR3 reads CASSTIIGLAGGYEQFF. CDR3 coding DNA: TGTGCCAGCAGCACCATAATAGGACTAGCGGGAGGTTATGAGCAGTTCTTC.

The chain joins TRBV28 to TRBJ2-3, with D unresolved. Germline assignment: CDR1 MDHEN and CDR2 SYDVKM. This CDR3 spans 14 amino acids. V shed 3 bases and J shed 2 bases, with 9 bases lying between them. DNA for the CDR3: TGTGCCAGCAGTTTTTCGCAGGCCACAGATACGCAGTATTTT. As protein: CASSFSQATDTQYF.

The rearrangement links TRBV7-2 to TRBJ1-1; possibly TRBD1 for D (6 bases). Germline loops: CDR1 SGHTA, CDR2 FQGNSA. This CDR3 comprises 14 residues. Trimming cost V 4 bases and J 5 bases, with 14 bases left between them. The CDR3 protein is CASSWQQGVTEAFF. The CDR3 bases are TGTGCCAGCAGCTGGCAACAGGGAGTGACTGAAGCTTTCTTT.

This chain connects TRBV5-6 to TRBJ2-2; D is perhaps TRBD2 (5 bases). The CDR3 covers 15 residues. Between the trimmed V and J ends, which lost 4 bases and 4 bases, there was a span of 14 bases. Germline V lookup: CDR1 SGHDT, CDR2 YYEEEE. The chain's CDR3 is CASSPTSLGTGELFF. As DNA, the CDR3 is TGTGCCAGCAGCCCAACTAGTTTGGGCACCGGGGAGCTGTTTTTT.

In this sample, this clone turned up once. This sequence joins TRBV7-2 and TRBJ1-1, with TRBD1 identical over 7 bases. Germline V lookup: CDR1 SGHTA, CDR2 FQGNSA. Trimming removed 1 base from V and 5 bases from J; junction bases left unmatched: 1. This CDR3 has 13 amino acids. The DNA for the CDR3 is TGTGCCAGCAGCTTAGAGGACAGGACTGAAGCTTTCTTT. Protein sequence: CASSLEDRTEAFF.

The chain uses TRBV30 and TRBJ1-4; 11 bases fit TRBD1. Germline CDR1 and CDR2: GTSNPN and SVGIG (reference sequence). Trimming at V came to 0 bases and at J to 7 bases, leaving 4 bases not matched to a gene. The CDR3 is 15 amino acids. The CDR3 loop reads CAWSVWGTGGEKLFF. The CDR3 DNA reads TGTGCCTGGAGTGTATGGGGGACAGGGGGTGAAAAACTGTTTTTT.

This chain connects TRBV7-9 to TRBJ1-5; 7 bases match TRBD1. Germline V lookup: CDR1 SEHNR, CDR2 FQNEAQ (reference sequence). The V gene end was trimmed by 5 bases and the J gene end by 7 bases; junction bases not matched to a gene: 8. CDR3 size: 14 residues. CDR3 DNA sequence: TGTGCCAGCAGCCATGCAGGGGGAGGACAGCCCCAGCATTTT. Amino acid sequence: CASSHAGGGQPQHF.

This clone appeared a few times. The chain has TRBV2 and TRBJ1-5; D gene uncertain. Germline lookup yields CDR1 SNHLY and CDR2 FYNNEI. The V gene lost 7 bases and the J gene lost 4 bases, with 11 bases spanning the gap. The CDR3 sequence is 13 residues long. The CDR3 coding sequence is TGTGCCAGCACCCACCACTTGAATCAGCCCCAGCATTTT. It is translated as CASTHHLNQPQHF.

This clone was found once. The chain is built from TRBV25-1 and TRBJ2-1, with 10 bases identical to TRBD1. With 6 bases clipped from V and 3 bases from J, the junction kept 5 bases outside the gene matches. Per the germline V gene, CDR1 is MGHDK and CDR2 is SYGVNS. The CDR3 sequence is 15 residues long. CDR3 DNA sequence: TGTGCCAGCAGGGCCGGGACAGGGGACTACAATGAGCAGTTCTTC. Encoded protein: CASRAGTGDYNEQFF.

The chain recombines TRBV4-2 with TRBJ2-1; 10 bases are a match to TRBD2. The germline V gene has CDR1 LGHNA and CDR2 YNFKEQ. This CDR3 comprises 16 residues. Trimming took 4 bases from V and 8 from J; bases not matched to a gene: 11. The CDR3 DNA sequence: TGTGCCAGCAGCCTATCCGGGACTAGCGAGGTTTATGAGCAGTTCTTC. Amino acid sequence: CASSLSGTSEVYEQFF.